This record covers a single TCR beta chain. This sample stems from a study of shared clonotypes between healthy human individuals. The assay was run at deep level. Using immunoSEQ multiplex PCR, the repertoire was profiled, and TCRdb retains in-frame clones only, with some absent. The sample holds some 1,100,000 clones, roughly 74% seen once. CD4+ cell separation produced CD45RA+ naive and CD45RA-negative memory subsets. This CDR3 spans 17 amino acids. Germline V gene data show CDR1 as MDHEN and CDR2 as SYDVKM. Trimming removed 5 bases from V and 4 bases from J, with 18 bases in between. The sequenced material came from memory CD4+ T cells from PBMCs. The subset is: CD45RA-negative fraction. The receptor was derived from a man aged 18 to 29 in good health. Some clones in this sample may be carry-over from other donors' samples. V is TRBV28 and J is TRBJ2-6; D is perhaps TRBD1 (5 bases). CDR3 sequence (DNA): TGTGCCAGCAGTCCCCCCAACGTAGGGGTCGGGGCCAACGTCCTGACTTTC. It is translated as CASSPPNVGVGANVLTF.